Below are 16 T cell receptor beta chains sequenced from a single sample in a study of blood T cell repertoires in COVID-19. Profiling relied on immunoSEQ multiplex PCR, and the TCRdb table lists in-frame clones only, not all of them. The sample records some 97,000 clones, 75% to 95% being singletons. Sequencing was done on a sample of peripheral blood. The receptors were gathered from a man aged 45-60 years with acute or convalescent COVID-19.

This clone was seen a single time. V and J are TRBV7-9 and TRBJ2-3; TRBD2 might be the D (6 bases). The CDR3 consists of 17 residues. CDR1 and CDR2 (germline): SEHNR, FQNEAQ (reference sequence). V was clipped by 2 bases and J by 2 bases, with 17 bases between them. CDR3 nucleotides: TGTGCCAGCAGCTTATGGATGGGACTCCAGATCACAGATACGCAGTATTTT. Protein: CASSLWMGLQITDTQYF.

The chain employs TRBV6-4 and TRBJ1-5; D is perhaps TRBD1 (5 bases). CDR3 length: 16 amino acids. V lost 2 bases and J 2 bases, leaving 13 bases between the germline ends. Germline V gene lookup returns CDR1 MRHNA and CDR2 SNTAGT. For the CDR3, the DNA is TGTGCCAGCAGTGACCCGGGGGGAATAGGCAATCAGCCCCAGCATTTT. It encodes CASSDPGGIGNQPQHF.

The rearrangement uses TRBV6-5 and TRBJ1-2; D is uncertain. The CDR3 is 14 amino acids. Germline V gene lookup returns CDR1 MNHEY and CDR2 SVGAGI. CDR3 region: CLTSLWEANYGYTF. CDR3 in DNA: TGTCTCACCAGTCTGTGGGAGGCTAACTATGGCTACACCTTC.

CDR3 sequence reads: CASSQSKAGQYSYEQYF. In DNA, the CDR3 is TGCGCCAGCAGTCAATCGAAGGCGGGACAGTATTCCTACGAGCAGTACTTC. The chain links TRBV23-1 to TRBJ2-7, with D perhaps TRBD1 (7 bases). TRBV23-1 is labeled an ORF, and its function is uncertain. The ends were cut back, 0 bases at V and 1 base at J, with 16 bases in the middle. This CDR3 region has 17 residues.

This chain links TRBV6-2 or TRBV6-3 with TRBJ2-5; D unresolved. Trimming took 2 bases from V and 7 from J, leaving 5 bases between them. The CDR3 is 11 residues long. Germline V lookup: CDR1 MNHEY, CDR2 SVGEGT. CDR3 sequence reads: CASSYPGTQYF. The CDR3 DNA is TGTGCCAGCAGTTACCCGGGGACCCAGTACTTC.

The CDR3 sequence is CASSERGREKLFF. The CDR3 bases are TGCGCCAGCAGTGAACGGGGTCGGGAAAAACTGTTTTTT. The V gene is TRBV10-2, the J gene TRBJ1-4; the D is unclear. The CDR3 has 13 amino acids. V lost 3 bases and J 8 bases, leaving 10 bases between the germline ends. The germline V gene encodes CDR1 WSHSY and CDR2 SAAADI.

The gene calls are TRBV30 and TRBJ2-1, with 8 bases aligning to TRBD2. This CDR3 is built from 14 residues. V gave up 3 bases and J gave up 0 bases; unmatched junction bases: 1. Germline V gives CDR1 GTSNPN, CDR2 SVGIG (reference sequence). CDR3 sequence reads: CAWRSGSSYNEQFF. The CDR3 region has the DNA TGTGCCTGGAGAAGCGGGAGCTCCTACAATGAGCAGTTCTTC.

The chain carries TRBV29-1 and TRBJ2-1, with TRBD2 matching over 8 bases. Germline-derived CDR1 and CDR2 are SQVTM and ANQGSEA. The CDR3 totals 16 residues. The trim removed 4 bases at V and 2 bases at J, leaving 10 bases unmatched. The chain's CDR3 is CSVVPAGVSPYNEQFF. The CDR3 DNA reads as TGCAGCGTTGTCCCAGCGGGAGTCTCCCCCTACAATGAGCAGTTCTTC.

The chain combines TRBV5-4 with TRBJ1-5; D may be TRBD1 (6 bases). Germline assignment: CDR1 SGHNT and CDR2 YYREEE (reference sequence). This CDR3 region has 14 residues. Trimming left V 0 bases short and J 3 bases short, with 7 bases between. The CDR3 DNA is TGTGCCAGCAGCTTGGCAGGGGACAATCAGCCCCAGCATTTT. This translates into CASSLAGDNQPQHF.

The CDR3 protein is CATSRDDSPSGELFF. The CDR3 DNA sequence: TGTGCCACCAGCAGAGACGACAGTCCTAGCGGGGAGCTGTTTTTT. The V call is TRBV15, the J call TRBJ2-2; weak D call: TRBD1 (5 bases). CDR1 and CDR2 from the germline V gene are LNHNV and YYDKDF (reference sequence). The CDR3 covers 15 residues. The germline V and J ends were trimmed by 0 bases and 7 bases, with 12 bases remaining between them.

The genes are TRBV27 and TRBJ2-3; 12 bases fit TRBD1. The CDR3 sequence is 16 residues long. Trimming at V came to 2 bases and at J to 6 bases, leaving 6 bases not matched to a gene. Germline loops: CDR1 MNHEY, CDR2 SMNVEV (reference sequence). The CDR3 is CASSLLGQGAMDTQYF. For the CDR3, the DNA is TGTGCCAGCAGTTTACTGGGACAGGGGGCGATGGATACGCAGTATTTT.

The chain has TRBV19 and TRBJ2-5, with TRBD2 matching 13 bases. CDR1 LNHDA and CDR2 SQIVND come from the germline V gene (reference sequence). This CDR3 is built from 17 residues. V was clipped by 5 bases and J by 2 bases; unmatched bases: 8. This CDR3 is CASSFSPTSGGQETQYF. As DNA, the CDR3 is TGTGCCAGTAGTTTCTCACCGACTAGCGGGGGGCAAGAGACCCAGTACTTC. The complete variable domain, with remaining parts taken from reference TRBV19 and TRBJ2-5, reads DGGITQSPKYLFRKEGQNVTLSCEQNLNHDAMYWYRQDPGQGLRLIYYSQIVNDFQKGDIAEGYSVSREKKESFPLTVTSAQKNPTAFYLCASSFSPTSGGQETQYFGPGTRLLVL.

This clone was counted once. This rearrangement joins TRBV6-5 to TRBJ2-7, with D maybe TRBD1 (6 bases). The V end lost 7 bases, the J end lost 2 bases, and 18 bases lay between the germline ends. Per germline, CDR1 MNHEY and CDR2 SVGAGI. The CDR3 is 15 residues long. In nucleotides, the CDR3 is TGTGCCAGCAAAAACCTCGGTGGGGGCCCCTACGAGCAGTACTTC. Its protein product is CASKNLGGGPYEQYF.

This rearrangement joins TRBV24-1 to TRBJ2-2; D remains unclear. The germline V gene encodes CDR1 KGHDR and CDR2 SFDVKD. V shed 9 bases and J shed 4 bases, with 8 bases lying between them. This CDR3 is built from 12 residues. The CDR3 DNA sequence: TGTGCCACCCGCCGGGTCACCGGGGAGCTGTTTTTT. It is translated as CATRRVTGELFF.

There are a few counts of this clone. The chain's CDR3 is CASSLSSGRGSYGYTF. For the CDR3, the DNA is TGTGCCAGCAGTTTAAGTAGCGGCAGGGGGTCCTATGGCTACACCTTC. This chain joins TRBV27 and TRBJ1-2, with 7 bases that match TRBD1. The trim removed 2 bases at V and 4 bases at J, leaving 10 bases unmatched. The CDR3 runs 16 residues. CDR1 and CDR2 from the germline V gene are MNHEY and SMNVEV (reference sequence).

CDR3 amino acids: CASSWGEGVQETQYF. In DNA form, the CDR3 reads TGTGCCAGCAGCTGGGGGGAGGGGGTCCAAGAGACCCAGTACTTC. The chain couples TRBV7-9 to TRBJ2-5; D possibly corresponds to TRBD2 (7 bases). Germline CDR1 is SEHNR and CDR2 is FQNEAQ (reference sequence). V was trimmed by 4 bases and J by 1 base, leaving 13 bases between them. CDR3 length equals 15 residues.